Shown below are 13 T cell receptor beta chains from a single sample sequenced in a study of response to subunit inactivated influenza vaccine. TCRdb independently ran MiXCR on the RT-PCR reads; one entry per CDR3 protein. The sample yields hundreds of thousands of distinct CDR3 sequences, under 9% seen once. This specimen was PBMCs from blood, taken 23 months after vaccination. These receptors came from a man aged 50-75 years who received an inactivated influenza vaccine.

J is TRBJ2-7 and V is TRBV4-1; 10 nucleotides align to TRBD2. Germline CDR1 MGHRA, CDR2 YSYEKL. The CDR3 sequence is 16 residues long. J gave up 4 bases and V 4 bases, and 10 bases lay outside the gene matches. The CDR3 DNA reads TGCGCCAGCAGCCCAAGCCCTAGCGGGAGTAGATACGAGCAGTACTTC. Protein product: CASSPSPSGSRYEQYF.

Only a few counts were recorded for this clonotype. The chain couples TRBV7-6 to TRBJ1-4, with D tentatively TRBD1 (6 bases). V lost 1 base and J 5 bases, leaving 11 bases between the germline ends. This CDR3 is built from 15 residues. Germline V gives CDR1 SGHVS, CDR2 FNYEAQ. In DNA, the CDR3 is TGTGCCAGCAGCTTAGGAGCCGGGACAAATGAAAAACTGTTTTTT. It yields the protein CASSLGAGTNEKLFF.

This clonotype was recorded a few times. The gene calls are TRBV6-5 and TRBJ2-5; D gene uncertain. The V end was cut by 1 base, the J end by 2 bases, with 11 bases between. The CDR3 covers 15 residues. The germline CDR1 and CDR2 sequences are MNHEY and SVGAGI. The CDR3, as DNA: TGTGCCAGCAGTTACTGGATGGGCAGGCAAGAGACCCAGTACTTC. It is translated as CASSYWMGRQETQYF.

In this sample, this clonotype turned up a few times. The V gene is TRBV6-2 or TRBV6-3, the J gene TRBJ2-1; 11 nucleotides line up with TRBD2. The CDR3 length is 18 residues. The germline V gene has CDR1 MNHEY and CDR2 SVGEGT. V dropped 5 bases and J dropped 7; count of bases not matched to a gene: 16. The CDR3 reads CASSQPTSGIRFTNEQFF. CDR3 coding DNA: TGTGCCAGCAGTCAACCGACTAGCGGGATACGTTTTACAAATGAGCAGTTCTTC.

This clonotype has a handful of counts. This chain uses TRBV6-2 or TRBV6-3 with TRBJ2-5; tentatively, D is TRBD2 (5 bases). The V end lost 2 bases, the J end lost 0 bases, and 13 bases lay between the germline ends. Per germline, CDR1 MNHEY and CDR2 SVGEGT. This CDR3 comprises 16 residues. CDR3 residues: CASSYPSGAYQETQYF. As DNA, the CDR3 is TGTGCCAGCAGTTACCCCAGCGGAGCGTACCAAGAGACCCAGTACTTC.

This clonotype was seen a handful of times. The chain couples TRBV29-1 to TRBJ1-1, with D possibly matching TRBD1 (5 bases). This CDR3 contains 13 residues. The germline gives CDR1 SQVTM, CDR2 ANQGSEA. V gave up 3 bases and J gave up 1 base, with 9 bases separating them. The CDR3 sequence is CSVEGTENTEAFF. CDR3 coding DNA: TGCAGCGTTGAGGGGACGGAGAACACTGAAGCTTTCTTT. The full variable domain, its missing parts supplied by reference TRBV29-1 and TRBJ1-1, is SAVISQKPSRDICQRGTSLTIQCQVDSQVTMMFWYRQQPGQSLTLIATANQGSEATYESGFVIDKFPISRPNLTFSTLTVSNMSPEDSSIYLCSVEGTENTEAFFGQGTRLTVV.

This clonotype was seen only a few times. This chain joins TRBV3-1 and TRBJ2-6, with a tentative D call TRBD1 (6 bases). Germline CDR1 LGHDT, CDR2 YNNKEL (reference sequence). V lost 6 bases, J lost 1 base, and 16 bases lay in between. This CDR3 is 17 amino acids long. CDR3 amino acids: CASRVGQIESGANVLTF. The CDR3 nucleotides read TGTGCCAGCAGGGTCGGACAGATAGAATCTGGGGCCAACGTCCTGACTTTC.

The CDR3 region has the DNA TGCGCCAGCAGCCAAGAGTGGGGACGCGAGCAGTACTTC. Translated: CASSQEWGREQYF. V is TRBV4-3 and J is TRBJ2-7; D is perhaps TRBD1 or TRBD2 (5 bases each). The CDR3 has 13 amino acids. Germline lookup yields CDR1 LGHNA and CDR2 YSLEER. V lost 0 bases to trimming and J lost 6 bases, with 9 bases between them.

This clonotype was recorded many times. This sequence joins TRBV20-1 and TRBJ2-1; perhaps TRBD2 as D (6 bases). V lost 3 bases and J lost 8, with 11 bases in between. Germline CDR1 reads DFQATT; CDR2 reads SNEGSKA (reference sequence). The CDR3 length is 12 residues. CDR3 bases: TGCAGTGCTAGCATTAGCGGCGATGAGCAGTTCTTC. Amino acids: CSASISGDEQFF.

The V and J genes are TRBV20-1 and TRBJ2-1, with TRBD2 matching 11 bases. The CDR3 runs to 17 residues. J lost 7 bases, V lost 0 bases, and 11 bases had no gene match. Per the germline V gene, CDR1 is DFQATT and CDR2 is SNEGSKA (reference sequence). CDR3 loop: CSARDHGSGGAGNEQFF. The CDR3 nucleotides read TGCAGTGCTAGAGACCATGGTAGCGGGGGGGCAGGTAATGAGCAGTTCTTC.

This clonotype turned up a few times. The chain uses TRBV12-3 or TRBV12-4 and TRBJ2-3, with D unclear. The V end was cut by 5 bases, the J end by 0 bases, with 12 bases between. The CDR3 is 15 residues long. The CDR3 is CASSNSGSSTDTQYF. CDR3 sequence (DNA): TGTGCCAGCAGTAACTCGGGCTCGAGCACAGATACGCAGTATTTT.

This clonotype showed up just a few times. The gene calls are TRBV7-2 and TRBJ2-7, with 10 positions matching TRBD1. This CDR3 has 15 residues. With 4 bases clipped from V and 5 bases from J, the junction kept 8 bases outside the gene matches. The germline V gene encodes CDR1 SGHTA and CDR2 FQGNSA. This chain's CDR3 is CASSYTGTGADEQYF. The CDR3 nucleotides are TGTGCCAGCAGCTACACCGGGACAGGGGCCGACGAGCAGTACTTC.

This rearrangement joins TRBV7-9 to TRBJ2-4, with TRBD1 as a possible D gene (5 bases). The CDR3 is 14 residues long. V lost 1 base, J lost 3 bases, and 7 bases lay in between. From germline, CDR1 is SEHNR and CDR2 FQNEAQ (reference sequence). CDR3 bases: TGTGCCAGCAGCTTAGTCGACAGCAAAAACATTCAGTACTTC. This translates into CASSLVDSKNIQYF.